A single sample is the source of the 32 T cell receptor beta chains below, sequenced in a study of tumor-infiltrating lymphocytes in primary liver carcinoma. With a constant-region primer, TCR beta cDNA was made from about 0.5 ug of total RNA. TCR beta libraries came from three nested multiplex PCR rounds using slightly modified ARM-PCR. Each of the first two PCR rounds ran approximately 10 cycles with TRBV1-TRBV30 forward and C-beta reverse primers. TCRdb called the multiplex PCR reads again in MiXCR, with one record for every CDR3 protein. The table records 80,000 or so distinct CDR3 sequences, approximately 69% of them present only once. Without any cell sorting, about 19-31 mg of bulk tissue yielded co-extracted RNA and DNA. Input material: tumor-adjacent normal liver tissue. The receptor source for this set is a man between 40 and 49 years old with primary liver carcinoma and hepatitis B virus infection.

About this clonotype: Since no conserved phenylalanine or tryptophan closes the CDR3, a read error is the likely cause. The V and J genes are TRBV11-1 and TRBJ2-1, with D possibly TRBD1 on 5 matching bases. CDR1 SGHAT and CDR2 FQDESV come from the germline V gene (reference sequence). Trimming took off 10 bases at V and 2 bases at J, with 9 bases between the two ends. The CDR3 spans 12 residues. The CDR3 coding sequence is TGTGCCAACGTAGGGGCCTACAATGAGCAGTTCTCC. It codes for CANVGAYNEQFS.

The table lists this clonotype with many counts. At one end, the junction sequence differs from germline, possibly due to a read error. The V gene is TRBV5-1, the J gene TRBJ2-1; D is perhaps TRBD1 (5 bases). CDR1 is SGHRS and CDR2 is YFSETQ in the germline V gene. The length of the CDR3 is 12 residues. The CDR3 bases are TGCGCCAGCACCTTGGTCAGGGCCGATCAGTTCTTC. Translated: CASTLVRADQFF.

With respect to this clonotype: This may be a read error, as it is one base from a much larger clone. The V gene is TRBV4-1, the J gene TRBJ2-3, with D unresolved. Per the germline V gene, CDR1 is MGHRA and CDR2 is YSYEKL. This CDR3 is 15 amino acids long. The CDR3 sequence: CASNQDPSGRDTQYF. CDR3 DNA: TGCGCCAGCAACCAAGATCCGAGTGGAAGGGATACGCAGTATTTT.

As concerns this clonotype: The junction differs from germline at one of its ends, possibly a read error. The chain joins TRBV7-9 to TRBJ2-7; 10 bases align to TRBD2. In germline, CDR1 is SEHNR, CDR2 FQNEAQ (reference sequence). The length of the CDR3 is 16 residues. CDR3 residues: CASSLDLGLASFEQYF. CDR3 in DNA: TGTGCCAGCAGCTTAGATTTGGGACTAGCGTCCTTCGAGCAGTACTTC.

Points on this clonotype: The germline gene is not matched at one end of the junction; a read error may be the cause. V gene TRBV10-3 combines with J gene TRBJ2-3; a weak D match, TRBD2 (6 bases). CDR1 and CDR2 from the germline V gene are ENHRY and SYGVKD. This CDR3 spans 17 amino acids. The CDR3 DNA sequence: TGTGTCATCAGTGAGACCCCACTACCGGGAGATACAGATACGCAGTATTTT. It translates to CVISETPLPGDTDTQYF.

In the case of this clonotype: One end of the junction is discordant with germline, which a read error may explain. The rearrangement joins TRBV29-1 to TRBJ2-1; 7 positions agree with TRBD1. Germline CDR1 reads SQVTM; CDR2 reads ANQGSEA. CDR3 length: 16 amino acids. In DNA form, the CDR3 reads TGCAGCGTTGAAGCCCGACAGGGAAAAGGATACAATGGGCAGTTCTTC. Its translation: CSVEARQGKGYNGQFF.

Turning to this clonotype: One end of the junction varies from germline; a read error may be responsible. The V call is TRBV11-2, the J call TRBJ2-7, with TRBD1 as a possible D gene (6 bases). CDR3 length equals 14 residues. Looked up from germline, CDR1 is SGHAT and CDR2 is FQNNGV. CDR3 loop: CANSPGQQSYERYF. CDR3 coding DNA: TGTGCCAACAGTCCAGGACAGCAATCCTACGAGCGGTACTTC. The full variable domain, its missing parts supplied by reference TRBV11-2 and TRBJ2-7, is EAGVAQSPRYKIIEKRQSVAFWCNPISGHATLYWYQQILGQGPKLLIQFQNNGVVDDSQLPKDRFSAERLKGVDSTLKIQPAKLEDSAVYLCANSPGQQSYERYFGPGTRLTVT.

Turning to this clonotype: Lacking the conserved final phenylalanine or tryptophan, this CDR3 likely reflects a read error. The chain couples TRBV6-6 to TRBJ2-5; D not resolved. This CDR3 has 14 amino acids. The V and J ends lost 7 bases and 2 bases respectively, with 14 bases between them. CDR1 and CDR2 from the germline V gene are MNHNY and SVGAGI (reference sequence). As DNA, the CDR3 is TGTGCCAGCACAGAGTTTCAGGTACAAGAGACCCAGTACTAC. Amino acids: CASTEFQVQETQYY.

This clonotype occurred many times. This sequence joins TRBV12-5 and TRBJ2-1; possibly TRBD1 for D (5 bases). This CDR3 has 14 residues. With 1 base removed from V and 4 bases from J, the gap between germline ends came to 8 bases. The germline V gene encodes CDR1 LGHNT and CDR2 FRNRAP. DNA for the CDR3: TGTGCTAGTGGTTTGGACCCAGGGTACAATGAGCAGTTCTTC. This translates into CASGLDPGYNEQFF.

Points on this clonotype: An end of the junction does not agree with germline; a read error may underlie this. The J gene is TRBJ2-7, the V gene TRBV29-1; possibly TRBD1 or TRBD2 for D (5 bases each). The CDR3 covers 12 residues. Germline V gene data show CDR1 as SQVTM and CDR2 as ANQGSEA. The CDR3 bases are TGCAGCGTTGAAAGGGACGGCTACGAGCAGAACTTC. Residues: CSVERDGYEQNF.

V gene TRBV5-1 combines with J gene TRBJ2-3, with 8 nucleotides matching TRBD2. CDR3 size: 15 residues. J lost 14 bases, V lost 1 base, and 15 bases had no gene match. Germline lookup yields CDR1 SGHRS and CDR2 YFSETQ. This CDR3 reads CASSLSSGSADMLYF. CDR3 in DNA: TGCGCCAGCAGCTTGTCCAGCGGGAGTGCAGATATGCTGTATTTT.

The V gene is TRBV29-1, the J gene TRBJ2-1; possible D gene TRBD1, 7 bases. Per the germline V gene, CDR1 is SQVTM and CDR2 is ANQGSEA. The V end was cut by 4 bases, the J end by 7 bases, with 8 bases between. The CDR3 consists of 11 residues. CDR3 sequence reads: CSVAGGNEQFF. CDR3 coding DNA: TGCAGCGTTGCAGGGGGGAATGAGCAGTTCTTC.

Remarks on this clonotype: At one of its ends the junction is not consistent with the germline gene, which may arise from a read error. The gene calls are TRBV4-2 and TRBJ2-5; 8 bases match TRBD2. CDR3 length equals 14 residues. CDR1 is LGHNA and CDR2 is YNFKEQ in the germline V gene. CDR3 sequence reads: CAGSQDRQRETQYF. For the CDR3, the DNA is TGTGCCGGCAGCCAAGACCGACAGCGGGAGACTCAGTACTTC.

This chain joins TRBV6-5 and TRBJ2-5; 8 bases are a match to TRBD1. The CDR3 loop spans 13 amino acids. From germline, CDR1 is MNHEY and CDR2 SVGAGI. The CDR3 here is CTSSRTGQETQYF. In DNA form, the CDR3 reads TGTACTAGCAGTAGGACAGGGCAAGAGACCCAGTACTTC.

Concerning this clonotype itself: No conserved phenylalanine or tryptophan is present at the end of the CDR3, so a read error is the likely explanation. The J gene is TRBJ1-5, the V gene TRBV10-3, with a weak D call TRBD1 (5 bases). The germline CDR1 and CDR2 sequences are ENHRY and SYGVKD. The CDR3 sequence is 13 residues long. CDR3 sequence: CAISESREQLQHV. The CDR3, as DNA: TGTGCCATCAGTGAGTCCAGGGAGCAGCTCCAGCATGTT.

Concerning this clonotype itself: One end of the junction does not line up with germline, which may come from a read error. Here the CDR3 reads CASSSRTEFPNEQCF. The CDR3 coding sequence is TGTGCCAGCAGTTCCAGGACAGAGTTTCCCAATGAGCAGTGCTTC. The chain recombines TRBV6-6 with TRBJ2-1; maybe TRBD1 (6 bases). The germline gives CDR1 MNHNY, CDR2 SVGAGI (reference sequence). The CDR3 is made up of 15 amino acids.

About this clonotype itself: Just one base apart from a much larger clone, this may be a read error. This chain joins TRBV9 and TRBJ1-1, with a possible D match to TRBD1 (5 bases). The CDR3 extends over 13 amino acids. Trimming took off 3 bases at V and 5 bases at J, with 11 bases between the two ends. Germline CDR1 reads SGDLS; CDR2 reads YYNGEE. The CDR3 is CASSESGITEAFF. The CDR3 bases are TGTGCCAGCAGCGAGTCAGGGATTACTGAAGCTTTCTTT.

As to this clonotype: It may be a read error: a sequence one base away is much more abundant. The V and J genes are TRBV28 and TRBJ1-5; TRBD1 might be the D (5 bases). The CDR3 spans 15 residues. Germline-derived CDR1 and CDR2 are MDHEN and SYDVKM. V lost 2 bases and J lost 2, with 10 bases in between. The CDR3 DNA follows: TGTGCCAGCAGTTTACTCAGGGAGGGCAATCAGCCCCAGCATTTT. This codes for CASSLLREGNQPQHF.

With respect to this clonotype: This may be a read error: a much more frequent sequence differs by one nucleotide. The chain employs TRBV5-1 and TRBJ2-5; 7 bases agree with TRBD2. The germline CDR1 and CDR2 sequences are SGHRS and YFSETQ. CDR3 length: 16 residues. The CDR3 loop reads CASSPGSSGAQETQCF. CDR3 in DNA: TGCGCCAGCAGCCCGGGTTCGAGCGGGGCGCAAGAGACCCAGTGCTTC.

As regards this clonotype: One end of the junction varies from germline; a read error may be responsible. The rearrangement joins TRBV11-3 to TRBJ2-1; D ambiguous. This CDR3 is built from 14 residues. Germline V CDR1 and CDR2: SGHNT, YENEEA. The CDR3, as DNA: TGTGCCAGTAGCTTAGGCGTCTCGAACAATAAGCAGTTCTTC. This encodes CASSLGVSNNKQFF.

This clonotype was seen repeatedly, ten times or more. The chain joins TRBV11-1 to TRBJ2-1; the match to TRBD2 covers 9 bases. The CDR3 is made up of 18 amino acids. Germline CDR1 reads SGHAT; CDR2 reads FQDESV (reference sequence). V trimming: 2 bases; J trimming: 1 base; junction bases outside the gene matches: 9. The CDR3 spells CASSLYRSAGGSYNEQFF. DNA of the CDR3: TGTGCCAGCAGCTTATACCGCTCCGCGGGAGGGTCCTACAATGAGCAGTTCTTC.

With respect to this clonotype: The junction and the germline gene differ at one end; a read error may be behind it. This chain connects TRBV6-8 to TRBJ2-1; unclear D gene. The CDR3 has 13 amino acids. CDR1 MNHGY and CDR2 SAAAGT come from the germline V gene. The CDR3 region is CASSGALQHEQFF. CDR3 in DNA: TGTGCCAGCAGTGGAGCACTACAACATGAGCAATTCTTC.

The count of this clonotype is one. The chain employs TRBV12-3 or TRBV12-4 and TRBJ1-5, with 8 bases lining up with TRBD1. The V segment lost 5 bases and the J segment 7 bases; nucleotides outside the gene matches: 7. The CDR3 length is 14 residues. CDR3 amino acids: CASSADRGGQPQHF. The CDR3 nucleotides read TGTGCCAGCAGTGCCGACAGGGGCGGCCAGCCCCAGCATTTT.

V usage is TRBV13 and J usage is TRBJ1-5; no clear D. In germline, CDR1 is PRHDT, CDR2 FYEKMQ (reference sequence). The CDR3 runs 14 residues. The V gene lost 0 bases and the J gene lost 5 bases, with 8 bases spanning the gap. This chain's CDR3 is CASSLGGFHQPQHF. Written as DNA, the CDR3 is TGTGCCAGCAGCTTAGGAGGGTTTCATCAGCCCCAGCATTTT.

In the case of this clonotype: A clone one base away is much larger, so this may be a read error. CDR3 nucleotide sequence: TGTGCCTGGACTGTACTTCCAAATTCACCCCTCCACTTT. Translation gives CAWTVLPNSPLHF. The chain employs TRBV30 and TRBJ1-6; D not resolved. Trimming removed 4 bases at V and 7 bases at J, with 11 bases between. Germline-derived CDR1 and CDR2 are GTSNPN and SVGIG (reference sequence). The CDR3 runs to 13 residues.

To note about this clonotype: Here the CDR3 omits its conserved ending phenylalanine or tryptophan, so a read error is the likely source. This chain joins TRBV28 and TRBJ2-5; tentatively, D is TRBD2 (5 bases). Trimming took off 6 bases at V and 7 bases at J, with 12 bases between the two ends. The CDR3 length is 12 residues. Germline CDR1 is MDHEN and CDR2 is SYDVKM. CDR3 sequence reads: CASSPRAGTQYY. DNA of the CDR3: TGTGCCAGCAGCCCACGGGCGGGGACCCAGTACTAC.

With respect to this clonotype: A much larger clone differs from this one at a single base, so this may be a read error. No conserved phenylalanine or tryptophan ends this CDR3, so it is likely a read error. V usage is TRBV30 and J usage is TRBJ2-1, with TRBD2 matching 11 bases. From germline, CDR1 is GTSNPN and CDR2 SVGIG (reference sequence). Losses at the gene ends were 0 bases for V and 7 bases for J; bases not matched to a gene: 8. There are 16 residues in the CDR3. The CDR3 DNA is TGTGCCTGGAGTGTATGGAGACTAGCGGGAATGAATGAGCAGTTCATC. Protein: CAWSVWRLAGMNEQFI.

Notes on this clonotype: The missing conserved phenylalanine or tryptophan at the end of this CDR3 makes a read error likely. The rearrangement links TRBV11-1 to TRBJ2-1; 7 bases agree with TRBD2. From germline, CDR1 is SGHAT and CDR2 FQDESV (reference sequence). J lost 3 bases, V lost 8 bases, and 1 base had no gene match. The CDR3 spans 12 residues. CDR3 DNA sequence: TGTGCCAGCGCGGGGGTCTACAATGAGCAGTTCTCC. It yields the protein CASAGVYNEQFS.

About this clonotype: The junction departs from germline at one end; a sequencing error may be responsible. The chain links TRBV4-2 to TRBJ2-1; 10 bases match TRBD2. Germline values: CDR1 LGHNA, CDR2 YNFKEQ. The CDR3 runs to 17 residues. CDR3 sequence reads: CDSSQLSGRAVYDEQFF. In nucleotides, the CDR3 is TGTGACAGCAGCCAACTGAGCGGGAGGGCCGTCTACGATGAGCAGTTCTTC.

The table lists this clonotype with a count of one. The chain uses TRBV29-1 and TRBJ2-1; possible D gene TRBD2, 6 bases. Germline V gene data show CDR1 as SQVTM and CDR2 as ANQGSEA. This CDR3 is built from 14 residues. The ends were cut back, 5 bases at V and 5 bases at J, with 16 bases in the middle. The chain's CDR3 is CSVQEGSIDNEQFF. As DNA, the CDR3 is TGCAGCGTTCAGGAGGGGAGTATCGACAATGAGCAGTTCTTC.

This clonotype was counted ten times or more. A much bigger clone sits one base away, suggesting this may be a read error. This chain links TRBV6-5 with TRBJ1-2; 8 positions match TRBD1. V lost 5 bases to trimming and J lost 2 bases; unmatched junction nucleotides: 10. Germline V CDR1 and CDR2: MNHEY, SVGAGI. CDR3 length: 16 residues. CDR3 residues: CASSKPGGTGNYGYTF. DNA for the CDR3: TGTGCCAGCAGTAAACCCGGGGGGACAGGCAACTATGGCTACACCTTC.

The count of this clonotype is one. With a much larger clone just one base away, this may be a read error. The chain couples TRBV28 to TRBJ2-5; 8 nucleotides agree with TRBD2. CDR3 length: 12 amino acids. Germline CDR1 is MDHEN and CDR2 is SYDVKM. The CDR3 loop is CASSSPSSGSNF. CDR3 in DNA: TGTGCCAGCAGTTCTCCTTCTAGCGGGTCTAACTTC.